This T cell receptor (beta chain) is from a study of control samples from healthy donors and cancer patients. This clone was found a few times. The table came from immunoSEQ multiplex PCR; TCRdb's copy has only in-frame clones and leaves some out. The table has roughly 49,000 clones, about nine tenths seen once; the top ten hold over 35%. This CDR3 contains 13 residues. Trimming removed 3 bases at V and 5 bases at J, with 10 bases between. Germline V lookup: CDR1 SGHNT, CDR2 YENEEA. The receptor was derived from a man aged 45-65 years with head and neck cancer. The chain uses TRBV11-3 and TRBJ2-5, with D possibly being TRBD2 (5 bases). The sequencing input was PBMCs. CDR3 in DNA: TGTGCCAGCAGCTTTCGGGGTGGGGAGACCCAGTACTTC. This translates into CASSFRGGETQYF.